The 24 T cell receptor beta chains below come from one sample, sequenced in a study of cytomegalovirus exposure and HLA in healthy donors. Use of 60 Vbeta and 13 Jbeta primers characterized the PCR. Generated by immunoSEQ multiplex PCR, the TCRdb table keeps only in-frame clones and is missing some. The sample yields 280,000 or so clones, about 90% seen once. Sequencing was done on a sample of PBMCs. The origin of the receptors is a young woman in good health and CMV-seronegative.

The genes are TRBV19 and TRBJ2-1; 7 bases line up with TRBD2. The CDR3 is 15 amino acids. CDR1 is LNHDA, CDR2 SQIVND, per germline (reference sequence). V was clipped by 2 bases and J by 6 bases; unmatched bases: 7. The CDR3 coding sequence is TGTGCCAGTAGTATATTGGCCGGGACTATCAATGAGCAGTTCTTC. Its translation is CASSILAGTINEQFF.

V and J are TRBV15 and TRBJ1-2; the D gene is possibly TRBD1 (5 bases). Trimming took off 2 bases at V and 2 bases at J, with 15 bases between the two ends. From germline, CDR1 is LNHNV and CDR2 YYDKDF (reference sequence). The CDR3 has 16 residues. The CDR3, as DNA: TGTGCCACCAGCAGACAGGGTTACGATATCAACTATGGCTACACCTTC. This translates into CATSRQGYDINYGYTF.

The V gene is TRBV5-6, the J gene TRBJ2-2; 11 bases align to TRBD2. The CDR3 contains 18 residues. Per germline, CDR1 SGHDT and CDR2 YYEEEE. The V gene end was trimmed by 3 bases and the J gene end by 2 bases; junction bases not matched to a gene: 9. CDR3 nucleotide sequence: TGTGCCAGCAGCTCCGCGCGACTAGCGGGGATTAACACCGGGGAGCTGTTTTTT. This sequence encodes CASSSARLAGINTGELFF.

The rearrangement joins TRBV7-2 to TRBJ2-7; TRBD2 matches at 15 bases. CDR3 length: 16 amino acids. The V and J ends lost 5 bases and 4 bases, in that order; junction bases with no gene match: 6. The germline V gene encodes CDR1 SGHTA and CDR2 FQGNSA. CDR3 DNA: TGTGCCAGCAGCCAGAGGACTAGCGGGGGGGTGTACGAGCAGTACTTC. Translating gives CASSQRTSGGVYEQYF.

CDR3 region: CASSLRQGGTGELFF. Here the CDR3 DNA reads TGTGCCAGCAGCTTAAGACAGGGTGGCACCGGGGAGCTGTTTTTT. The chain employs TRBV5-6 and TRBJ2-2; 7 bases map to TRBD1. CDR1 is SGHDT and CDR2 is YYEEEE in the germline V gene. V lost 2 bases to trimming and J lost 4 bases; unmatched junction nucleotides: 5. The CDR3 extends over 15 amino acids.

The genes are TRBV27 and TRBJ2-7; 9 nucleotides line up with TRBD2. The CDR3 runs 14 residues. In germline, CDR1 is MNHEY, CDR2 SMNVEV (reference sequence). J was trimmed by 4 bases and V by 7 bases; bases with no gene match: 8. The CDR3 sequence: CASTAGGSRYEQYF. The CDR3 DNA follows: TGTGCCAGCACCGCGGGGGGGTCACGTTACGAGCAGTACTTC.

V gene TRBV7-9 combines with J gene TRBJ1-6; unclear D gene. V lost 5 bases and J 8 bases, leaving 10 bases between the germline ends. Germline CDR1 is SEHNR and CDR2 is FQNEAQ (reference sequence). CDR3 length: 13 residues. CDR3: CASSANKDSPLHF. CDR3 DNA sequence: TGTGCCAGCAGCGCTAATAAAGATTCACCCCTCCACTTT.

J is TRBJ2-2 and V is TRBV11-3; TRBD1 matches at 9 bases. Germline CDR1 reads SGHNT; CDR2 reads YENEEA. The CDR3 sequence is 14 residues long. With 5 bases clipped from V and 7 bases from J, the junction kept 5 bases outside the gene matches. The CDR3: CASSRDRAGGELFF. In DNA form, the CDR3 reads TGTGCCAGCAGCCGGGACAGGGCGGGCGGGGAGCTGTTTTTT.

CDR3 DNA: TGTGCCAGCAGCGCCGATACGAATCAACCCGGGAGCTATGGCTACACCTTC. It translates to CASSADTNQPGSYGYTF. V and J are TRBV7-8 and TRBJ1-2, with D uncertain. Between the trimmed V and J ends, which lost 5 bases and 4 bases, there was a span of 23 bases. CDR1 SGHVS and CDR2 FQNEAQ come from the germline V gene. This CDR3 region has 17 residues.

This rearrangement joins TRBV27 to TRBJ1-6, with 7 bases aligning to TRBD1. V lost 8 bases and J lost 6; bases outside the gene matches: 1. The germline CDR1 and CDR2 sequences are MNHEY and SMNVEV (reference sequence). The CDR3 loop spans 12 amino acids. Here the CDR3 reads CASRDSNSPLHF. The CDR3 DNA reads TGTGCCAGCCGGGACAGTAATTCACCCCTCCACTTT.

The J gene is TRBJ2-6, the V gene TRBV19; the D is unclear. Trimming shortened V by 3 bases and J by 2 bases, and 8 bases separated the two germline ends. The CDR3 runs 15 residues. Per germline, CDR1 LNHDA and CDR2 SQIVND (reference sequence). The DNA of the CDR3 is TGTGCCAGTAGTATGTACCGGGCTGGGGCCAACGTCCTGACTTTC. Translation: CASSMYRAGANVLTF.

The chain recombines TRBV20-1 with TRBJ2-7; no firm D call. Trimming removed 6 bases from V and 1 base from J, with 7 bases in between. CDR1 is DFQATT, CDR2 SNEGSKA, per germline (reference sequence). The CDR3 sequence is 11 residues long. The CDR3 reads CSAGISYEQYF. CDR3 in DNA: TGCAGTGCGGGCATATCCTACGAGCAGTACTTC.

The gene calls are TRBV6-5 and TRBJ2-5; maybe TRBD2 (5 bases). Germline lookup yields CDR1 MNHEY and CDR2 SVGAGI. The germline V and J ends were trimmed by 7 bases and 0 bases, with 12 bases remaining between them. This CDR3 region has 14 residues. The CDR3 nucleotides are TGTGCCAGCAACACATCCGGGAACCAAGAGACCCAGTACTTC. It is translated as CASNTSGNQETQYF.

This chain joins TRBV5-8 and TRBJ2-5; the match to TRBD1 covers 8 bases. This CDR3 has 15 amino acids. V was clipped by 4 bases and J by 5 bases; unmatched bases: 10. CDR1 SGHTS and CDR2 YDEGEE come from the germline V gene. The CDR3 sequence is CASSVPGTGSETQYF. DNA of the CDR3: TGTGCCAGCAGCGTACCCGGGACAGGTTCGGAGACCCAGTACTTC.

This chain links TRBV11-2 with TRBJ1-2, with 9 positions matching TRBD1. Germline CDR1 and CDR2: SGHAT and FQNNGV. The CDR3 runs 14 residues. The V segment lost 7 bases and the J segment 4 bases; nucleotides outside the gene matches: 7. CDR3 region: CASTPGQGSYGYTF. The CDR3, as DNA: TGTGCCAGCACTCCGGGACAGGGATCCTATGGCTACACCTTC.

A single count supports this clone. At one end, the junction sequence differs from germline, possibly due to a read error. This rearrangement joins TRBV7-9 to TRBJ1-6; D not resolved. The CDR3 loop spans 17 amino acids. Germline CDR1 SEHNR, CDR2 FQNEAQ (reference sequence). CDR3 amino acids: CSSSLEGGSSYNSPLHF. The CDR3 nucleotides are TGTTCCAGCAGCTTAGAAGGCGGTAGCTCCTATAATTCACCCCTCCACTTT.

The chain employs TRBV5-5 and TRBJ1-1, with a tentative D call TRBD1 (5 bases). Germline values: CDR1 SGHKS, CDR2 YYEKEE (reference sequence). This CDR3 has 13 amino acids. V lost 2 bases to trimming and J lost 3 bases, with 8 bases between them. This chain's CDR3 is CASSFGADTEAFF. The CDR3 nucleotides are TGTGCCAGCAGCTTTGGGGCGGACACTGAAGCTTTCTTT.

The genes are TRBV27 and TRBJ1-2, with D possibly TRBD1 on 5 matching bases. The CDR3 has 15 amino acids. Deletions cut 5 bases from V and 2 bases from J, with 15 bases between. Per the germline V gene, CDR1 is MNHEY and CDR2 is SMNVEV (reference sequence). CDR3 amino acids: CASSPRASPNYGYTF. CDR3 sequence (DNA): TGTGCCAGCAGTCCCAGGGCAAGCCCAAACTATGGCTACACCTTC.

This chain connects TRBV5-8 to TRBJ2-3; TRBD1 agrees at 12 bases. The V gene end was trimmed by 4 bases and the J gene end by 2 bases; junction bases not matched to a gene: 2. This CDR3 has 15 amino acids. CDR1 and CDR2 from the germline V gene are SGHTS and YDEGEE. The chain's CDR3 is CASSLGQGATDTQYF. CDR3 coding DNA: TGTGCCAGCAGCCTGGGACAGGGGGCCACAGATACGCAGTATTTT.

The rearrangement uses TRBV2 and TRBJ2-1; 15 nucleotides agree with TRBD2. V lost 5 bases to trimming and J lost 6 bases; unmatched junction nucleotides: 8. In germline, CDR1 is SNHLY, CDR2 FYNNEI. The CDR3 is 17 residues long. The chain's CDR3 is CASSWTSGGADGNEQFF. DNA for the CDR3: TGTGCCAGCAGTTGGACTAGCGGGGGGGCCGATGGCAATGAGCAGTTCTTC.

CDR3 in amino acids: CSVLGGDEKLFF. The CDR3 coding sequence is TGCAGCGTTCTTGGGGGGGACGAAAAACTGTTTTTT. The chain carries TRBV29-1 and TRBJ1-4, with D tentatively TRBD1 (5 bases). The germline V gene has CDR1 SQVTM and CDR2 ANQGSEA. There are 12 residues in the CDR3. Deletions cut 5 bases from V and 8 bases from J, with 12 bases between.

The chain couples TRBV19 to TRBJ2-2, with D tentatively TRBD2 (6 bases). The germline CDR1 and CDR2 sequences are LNHDA and SQIVND (reference sequence). V was pared by 7 bases and J by 4 bases, with 13 bases between. The CDR3 sequence is 14 residues long. CDR3 loop: CASTEGRGTGELFF. DNA of the CDR3: TGTGCCAGTACGGAGGGTAGGGGCACCGGGGAGCTGTTTTTT.

CDR3 DNA sequence: TGTGCCAGTAGTTCCATTGACAGGGTTAATGAAAAACTGTTTTTT. It yields the protein CASSSIDRVNEKLFF. V gene TRBV19 combines with J gene TRBJ1-4, with TRBD1 identical over 7 bases. The germline V gene encodes CDR1 LNHDA and CDR2 SQIVND (reference sequence). V was clipped by 5 bases and J by 4 bases; unmatched bases: 7. The CDR3 runs to 15 residues.

This sequence joins TRBV2 and TRBJ2-3, with D perhaps matching TRBD1 (6 bases). This CDR3 spans 14 amino acids. V dropped 3 bases and J dropped 5 bases, with 12 bases sitting between them. The germline V gene encodes CDR1 SNHLY and CDR2 FYNNEI. CDR3 region: CASSDRGMGDTQYF. The CDR3 DNA reads as TGTGCCAGCAGTGATAGGGGGATGGGAGATACGCAGTATTTT.